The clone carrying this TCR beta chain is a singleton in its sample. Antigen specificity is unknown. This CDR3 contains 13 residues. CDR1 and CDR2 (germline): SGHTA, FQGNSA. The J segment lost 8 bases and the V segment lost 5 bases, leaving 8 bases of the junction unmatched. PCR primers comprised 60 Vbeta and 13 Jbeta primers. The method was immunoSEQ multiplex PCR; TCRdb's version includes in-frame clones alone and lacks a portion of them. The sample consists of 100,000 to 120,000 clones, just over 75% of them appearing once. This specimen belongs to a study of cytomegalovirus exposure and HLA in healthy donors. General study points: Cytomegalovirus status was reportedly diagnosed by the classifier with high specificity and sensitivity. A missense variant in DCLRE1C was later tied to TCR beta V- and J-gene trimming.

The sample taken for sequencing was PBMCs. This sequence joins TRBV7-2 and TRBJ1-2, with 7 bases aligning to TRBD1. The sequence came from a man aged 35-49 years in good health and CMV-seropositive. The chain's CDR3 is CASSTGASWGYTF. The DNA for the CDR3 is TGTGCCAGCAGCACAGGGGCTTCTTGGGGCTACACCTTC.